This passage covers 14 T cell receptor beta chains from one sample sequenced in a study of blood T cell repertoires in COVID-19. The protocol was immunoSEQ multiplex PCR, while the TCRdb copy is restricted to in-frame clones and leaves out a portion. The profile covers under 300,000 clones, with about four fifths appearing a single time and roughly 3.3% taken by the ten largest. The sample comprised peripheral blood. The receptor set was obtained from a woman younger than 30 with acute or convalescent COVID-19.

The rearrangement links TRBV5-8 to TRBJ1-5; D remains unclear. The V end lost 3 bases, the J end lost 7 bases, and 8 bases lay between the germline ends. Germline CDR1 SGHTS, CDR2 YDEGEE. The CDR3 consists of 12 residues. This CDR3 is CASSSRGQPQHF. CDR3 nucleotide sequence: TGTGCCAGCAGCTCTCGGGGACAGCCCCAGCATTTT.

This clone has only one observation. The rearrangement joins TRBV27 to TRBJ2-5; 11 bases are a match to TRBD2. J gave up 5 bases and V 6 bases, and 20 bases lay outside the gene matches. Germline CDR1 is MNHEY and CDR2 is SMNVEV (reference sequence). The CDR3 is 19 residues long. The CDR3 sequence is CASRHGTSGFLFSKETQYF. As DNA, the CDR3 is TGTGCCAGCAGACACGGGACTAGCGGCTTCTTGTTTTCGAAGGAGACCCAGTACTTC.

This chain links TRBV6-5 with TRBJ2-2; the D gene is possibly TRBD1 (6 bases). V lost 6 bases and J 5 bases, leaving 13 bases between the germline ends. The CDR3 covers 14 residues. Per germline, CDR1 MNHEY and CDR2 SVGAGI. This chain's CDR3 is CASSSGVGTGELFF. The CDR3 bases are TGTGCCAGCAGCTCAGGGGTAGGGACCGGGGAGCTGTTTTTT.

V gene TRBV28 combines with J gene TRBJ2-7; TRBD1 matches 10 bases. The CDR3 loop spans 15 amino acids. The V segment lost 5 bases and the J segment 4 bases; nucleotides outside the gene matches: 8. CDR1 and CDR2 (germline): MDHEN, SYDVKM. CDR3 bases: TGTGCCAGCAGTACCACCGGGACAGGGGTGTACGAGCAGTACTTC. Encoded protein: CASSTTGTGVYEQYF.

This clone was observed once. V usage is TRBV4-3 and J usage is TRBJ1-3; D is possibly TRBD1 (5 bases). The V gene lost 2 bases and the J gene lost 0 bases, with 8 bases spanning the gap. This CDR3 has 15 amino acids. CDR1 is LGHNA, CDR2 YSLEER, per germline. The CDR3 DNA is TGCGCCAGCAGCCAATGGCAGGGCTCTGGAAACACCATATATTTT. Translating it yields CASSQWQGSGNTIYF.

The V gene is TRBV7-5, the J gene TRBJ2-1; the table's D call, TRBD2, has no DNA check behind it. TRBV7-5 is described as a pseudogene. The CDR3 length is 14 residues. CDR3 sequence: CARSPPTRKGEQFF. Here the CDR3 DNA reads TGTGCCAGAAGCCCTCCGACTAGAAAGGGAGAGCAGTTCTTC.

In this sample, this clone turned up once. The gene calls are TRBV5-5 and TRBJ2-7; 11 positions agree with TRBD2. This CDR3 has 18 amino acids. J lost 3 bases, V lost 2 bases, and 13 bases had no gene match. Germline values: CDR1 SGHKS, CDR2 YYEKEE (reference sequence). CDR3 DNA sequence: TGTGCCAGCAGCTTTCCCTCTAGCGGGAGGCCGGCGGGCTACGAGCAGTACTTC. Amino acids: CASSFPSSGRPAGYEQYF. Supplemented by reference TRBV5-5 and TRBJ2-7, the full variable domain reads DAGVTQSPTHLIKTRGQQVTLRCSPISGHKSVSWYQQVLGQGPQFIFQYYEKEERGRGNFPDRFSARQFPNYSSELNVNALLLGDSALYLCASSFPSSGRPAGYEQYFGPGTRLTVT.

This clone came up a few times. The chain employs TRBV7-9 and TRBJ2-1, with 8 bases lining up with TRBD1. CDR3 length equals 15 residues. V gave up 5 bases and J gave up 2 bases; unmatched junction bases: 5. Per the germline V gene, CDR1 is SEHNR and CDR2 is FQNEAQ (reference sequence). This chain's CDR3 is CASSPGDRPYNEQFF. The CDR3 DNA follows: TGTGCCAGCAGCCCAGGGGACAGGCCCTACAATGAGCAGTTCTTC.

This clone was picked up a small number of times. CDR3 DNA: TGTGCCAGCAGTTCTCCCGGACAGGGGGCATTTTCAGCTTTCTTT. It encodes CASSSPGQGAFSAFF. The rearrangement links TRBV27 to TRBJ1-1; 11 bases line up with TRBD1. J gave up 10 bases and V 4 bases, and 11 bases lay outside the gene matches. This CDR3 has 15 amino acids. Germline CDR1 MNHEY, CDR2 SMNVEV (reference sequence).

V and J are TRBV3-1 (or the pseudogene TRBV3-2) and TRBJ1-6, with D uncertain. V lost 0 bases to trimming and J lost 11 bases, with 11 bases between them. Germline assignment: CDR1 LGHDT and CDR2 YNNKEL (reference sequence). The CDR3 consists of 14 residues. As DNA, the CDR3 is TGTGCCAGCAGCCAAGACAGCGGAGGGACACCCCTCCACTTT. Amino acids: CASSQDSGGTPLHF.

The rearrangement uses TRBV2 and TRBJ1-2; the match to TRBD1 covers 7 bases. This CDR3 region has 15 residues. Looked up from germline, CDR1 is SNHLY and CDR2 is FYNNEI. J gave up 0 bases and V 4 bases, and 5 bases lay outside the gene matches. As DNA, the CDR3 is TGTGCCAGCAGTGTTGACAGGGCGACTAACTATGGCTACACCTTC. As protein: CASSVDRATNYGYTF.

In this sample, this clone turned up a few times. The rearrangement uses TRBV6-2 or TRBV6-3 and TRBJ2-5, with TRBD2 matching 9 bases. Germline assignment: CDR1 MNHEY and CDR2 SVGEGT. The trim removed 2 bases at V and 1 base at J, leaving 8 bases unmatched. This CDR3 has 17 residues. CDR3 residues: CASSYGWGREGQETQYF. CDR3 sequence (DNA): TGTGCCAGCAGTTACGGCTGGGGGCGGGAGGGCCAAGAGACCCAGTACTTC.

Comment on this clone: The same CDR3 is also encoded by other DNA sequences in this sample. This chain links TRBV6-1 with TRBJ2-1, with 12 bases identical to TRBD2. V gave up 2 bases and J gave up 4 bases; unmatched junction bases: 0. The CDR3 runs to 15 residues. Germline CDR1 and CDR2: MNHNS and SASEGT. The DNA for the CDR3 is TGTGCCAGCAGTGAACTAGCGGGAGGGTACAATGAGCAGTTCTTC. It specifies CASSELAGGYNEQFF.

The chain links TRBV9 to TRBJ2-1; TRBD2 aligns across 14 bases. The germline gives CDR1 SGDLS, CDR2 YYNGEE. This CDR3 comprises 18 residues. V shed 3 bases, J shed 2 bases, and the junction held 7 bases outside the gene matches. The DNA for the CDR3 is TGTGCCAGCAGCGCCGGGACTAGCGGGAGTAAGGCCTACAATGAGCAGTTCTTC. It codes for CASSAGTSGSKAYNEQFF.